This T cell receptor (beta chain) was obtained from a study of cytomegalovirus exposure and HLA in healthy donors. The overall study: Sequencing of about 179 million T cells in an earlier analysis found 120 million or so unique TCR beta sequences.

The V and J ends lost 5 bases and 8 bases, in that order; junction bases with no gene match: 7. This CDR3 region has 14 residues. CDR1 is MDHEN and CDR2 is SYDVKM in the germline V gene. The PCR contained 60 Vbeta and 13 Jbeta primers. TCRdb's table, derived via immunoSEQ multiplex PCR, lists solely in-frame clones and lacks some. Here the sample spans roughly 130,000 clones, around three quarters being singletons. J is TRBJ1-4 and V is TRBV28; 8 bases agree with TRBD1. The TCR originated in a woman between 50 and 59 years old in good health and CMV-seronegative. Specimen: PBMCs. The CDR3 sequence is CASSVQGAREKLFF. CDR3 coding DNA: TGTGCCAGCAGTGTCCAGGGGGCGCGGGAAAAACTGTTTTTT.